This TCR beta chain was sequenced in a study of blood T cell repertoires in COVID-19. V gave up 6 bases and J gave up 0 bases, with 17 bases separating them. Germline V gene data show CDR1 as SGHAT and CDR2 as FQNNGV. The CDR3 consists of 16 residues. Clones were sequenced by immunoSEQ multiplex PCR, and TCRdb holds only the in-frame ones, with some missing. This table has 400,000 to 500,000 clones, around nine tenths appearing once. Source material: PBMCs or T cells enriched from blood (not recorded which). This chain joins TRBV11-2 and TRBJ1-1; a possible D gene is TRBD1 (5 bases). This receptor was taken from a woman aged 18 to 35 who had been exposed to COVID-19. The CDR3 is CASRRRDSRMNTEAFF. The CDR3 DNA follows: TGTGCCAGCAGGAGAAGGGACTCCCGGATGAACACTGAAGCTTTCTTT.